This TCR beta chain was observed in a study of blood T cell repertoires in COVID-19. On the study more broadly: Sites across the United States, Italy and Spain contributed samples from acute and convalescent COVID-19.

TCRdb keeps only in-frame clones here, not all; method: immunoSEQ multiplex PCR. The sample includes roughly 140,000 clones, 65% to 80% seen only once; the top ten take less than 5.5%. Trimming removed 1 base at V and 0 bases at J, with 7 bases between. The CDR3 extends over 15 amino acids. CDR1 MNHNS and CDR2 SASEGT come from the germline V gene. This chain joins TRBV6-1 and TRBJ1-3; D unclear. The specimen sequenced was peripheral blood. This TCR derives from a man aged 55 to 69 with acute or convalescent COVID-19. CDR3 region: CASSEERSSGNTIYF. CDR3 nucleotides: TGTGCCAGCAGTGAAGAAAGGAGCTCTGGAAACACCATATATTTT.